This TCR beta chain stems from a study of blood T cell repertoires in COVID-19. The protocol was immunoSEQ multiplex PCR, while the TCRdb copy is restricted to in-frame clones and leaves out a portion. In the table there are tens of thousands of clones, 70% to 90% of which are singletons. CDR3 length equals 14 residues. V shed 6 bases and J shed 2 bases, with 14 bases lying between them. Germline-derived CDR1 and CDR2 are MNHNS and SASEGT. This receptor was identified in a man in his 60s with COVID-19, enrolled during active disease. The chain recombines TRBV6-1 with TRBJ2-7; maybe TRBD2 (6 bases). The sample was peripheral blood. The CDR3 region is CASRPTEGTYEQYF. Written as DNA, the CDR3 is TGTGCCAGCAGACCGACGGAGGGGACCTACGAGCAGTACTTC.